The 21 T cell receptor beta chains below come from one sample, sequenced in a study of T cells in Graves' hyperthyroidism and ophthalmopathy. Amplified regions were TCR beta CDR3 sequences from RNA transcripts. The primer set for the first-round RT-PCR of the TCR CDR3 was HTBI. Via MiXCR, TCRdb re-called the multiplex PCR reads, giving one row per CDR3 protein. The table has 650,000 to 850,000 distinct CDR3 sequences, about 17% seen once; the top ten hold 16%. The sequencing sample was made of blood. These TCRs come from a woman aged 50 to 60 with Graves' hyperthyroidism that later progressed to Graves' ophthalmopathy.

This clonotype was counted at least ten times. The chain has TRBV3-1 and TRBJ1-1; 7 bases are a match to TRBD1. Germline assignment: CDR1 LGHDT and CDR2 YNNKEL (reference sequence). The CDR3 loop spans 13 amino acids. V shed 4 bases, J shed 8 bases, and the junction held 7 bases outside the gene matches. The CDR3 spells CASSRGQVREAFF. As DNA, the CDR3 is TGTGCCAGCAGCCGCGGACAGGTCAGGGAAGCTTTCTTT.

The gene calls are TRBV9 and TRBJ1-1; D remains unclear. The CDR3 has 14 residues. The V gene lost 0 bases and the J gene lost 1 base, with 7 bases spanning the gap. The germline gives CDR1 SGDLS, CDR2 YYNGEE. In DNA, the CDR3 is TGTGCCAGCAGCGTAGCTTCTGGGAACACTGAAGCTTTCTTT. Translating it yields CASSVASGNTEAFF.

This clonotype was observed a handful of times. J is TRBJ2-1 and V is TRBV24-1; TRBD1 might be the D (5 bases). V lost 9 bases to trimming and J lost 6 bases, with 11 bases between them. The CDR3 totals 12 residues. Germline V gene sequence: CDR1 KGHDR, CDR2 SFDVKD. CDR3 nucleotides: TGTGCCACCGGCCAGGGTGCCAATGAGCAGTTCTTC. This sequence encodes CATGQGANEQFF.

In this sample, this clonotype turned up many times. V and J are TRBV5-1 and TRBJ1-2, with D maybe TRBD1 (5 bases). Per germline, CDR1 SGHRS and CDR2 YFSETQ. The CDR3 runs 14 residues. The ends were cut back, 4 bases at V and 5 bases at J, with 15 bases in the middle. CDR3 DNA sequence: TGCGCCAGCAGCGCCGGGACGGGCGTTTATGGCTACACCTTC. This codes for CASSAGTGVYGYTF.

This clonotype was observed a handful of times. The gene calls are TRBV10-3 and TRBJ2-3; TRBD1 might be the D (5 bases). The CDR3 sequence is 15 residues long. Between the trimmed V and J ends, which lost 8 bases and 3 bases, there was a span of 18 bases. Germline assignment: CDR1 ENHRY and CDR2 SYGVKD. The CDR3 protein is CAILLTDQGTDTQYF. The CDR3 nucleotides are TGTGCCATCCTTTTAACGGATCAGGGTACAGATACGCAGTATTTT.

This clonotype was seen a few times. One junction end does not reproduce the germline sequence, and a read error may be involved. The CDR3 nucleotides read TGCAGCGTTGGAGAGGGCGAGAACACTGAAACTTTCTTT. Protein sequence: CSVGEGENTETFF. This sequence joins TRBV29-1 and TRBJ1-1; the D is unclear. Germline V gene data show CDR1 as SQVTM and CDR2 as ANQGSEA. There are 13 residues in the CDR3.

This clonotype was seen many times. The CDR3 is CSARDEDRRLYEQYF. CDR3 DNA sequence: TGCAGTGCTAGAGACGAAGACAGGAGACTTTACGAGCAGTACTTC. The chain combines TRBV20-1 with TRBJ2-7, with D perhaps matching TRBD1 (6 bases). Per germline, CDR1 DFQATT and CDR2 SNEGSKA (reference sequence). The CDR3 is made up of 15 amino acids. V was cut by 0 bases and J by 4 bases, with 16 bases left in between.

In this sample, this clonotype turned up many times. The chain recombines TRBV12-3 or TRBV12-4 with TRBJ1-6; D is perhaps TRBD1 (5 bases). The CDR3 runs to 13 residues. Trimming took off 3 bases at V and 14 bases at J, with 14 bases between the two ends. DNA of the CDR3: TGTGCCAGCAGTTTCAAGACAGAGTTTACCCTCCACTTT. This sequence encodes CASSFKTEFTLHF.

The gene calls are TRBV3-1 and TRBJ2-7, with D perhaps TRBD1 (6 bases). V dropped 5 bases and J dropped 4 bases, with 9 bases sitting between them. Germline CDR1 is LGHDT and CDR2 is YNNKEL (reference sequence). This CDR3 is built from 12 residues. The CDR3 sequence: CASSGGPYEQYF. CDR3 nucleotides: TGTGCCAGCAGCGGGGGCCCGTACGAGCAGTACTTC.

This clonotype was seen at least ten times. For the CDR3, the DNA is TGTGCCAGCAGCTTGGTAACCTTTTCGAACACTGAAGCTTTCTTT. Residues: CASSLVTFSNTEAFF. The chain is built from TRBV7-9 and TRBJ1-1; no reliable D call. The V end lost 3 bases, the J end lost 1 base, and 12 bases lay between the germline ends. The germline gives CDR1 SEHNR, CDR2 FQNEAQ (reference sequence). The CDR3 is made up of 15 amino acids.

CDR3 residues: CASSQVGEQETQYF. The DNA of the CDR3 is TGCGCCAGCAGCCAAGTCGGGGAGCAAGAGACCCAGTACTTC. The rearrangement joins TRBV4-1 to TRBJ2-5; D perhaps matches TRBD2 (5 bases). The V and J ends lost 1 base and 2 bases respectively, with 8 bases between them. CDR1 is MGHRA, CDR2 YSYEKL, per germline. The CDR3 consists of 14 residues.

This clonotype was found many times. The chain employs TRBV3-1 and TRBJ1-5; D gene uncertain. V was trimmed by 2 bases and J by 4 bases, leaving 9 bases between them. The CDR3 length is 14 residues. The germline V gene encodes CDR1 LGHDT and CDR2 YNNKEL (reference sequence). The chain's CDR3 is CASSQPGMNQPQHF. CDR3 DNA: TGTGCCAGCAGCCAACCAGGAATGAATCAGCCCCAGCATTTT.

This clonotype was seen a handful of times. This sequence joins TRBV30 and TRBJ2-2, with D unclear. Per the germline V gene, CDR1 is GTSNPN and CDR2 is SVGIG (reference sequence). The CDR3 spans 12 residues. V gave up 0 bases and J gave up 3 bases, with 2 bases separating them. For the CDR3, the DNA is TGTGCCTGGAGTGTTCACACCGGGGAGCTGTTTTTT. This translates into CAWSVHTGELFF.

This clonotype has only a few counts. V and J are TRBV10-3 and TRBJ1-4, with TRBD1 identical over 10 bases. Germline V gene sequence: CDR1 ENHRY, CDR2 SYGVKD. Unmatched junction bases numbered 5, after V lost 0 bases and J lost 7 bases. CDR3 size: 16 residues. The CDR3, as DNA: TGTGCCATCAGTGAGTCTGGTGGGACAGGGGTTGAAAAACTGTTTTTT. Residues: CAISESGGTGVEKLFF.

This clonotype was seen many times. The rearrangement uses TRBV11-2 and TRBJ1-1, with unresolved D. There are 16 residues in the CDR3. The V gene's germline CDR1 is SGHAT and CDR2 FQNNGV. With 5 bases removed from V and 0 bases from J, the gap between germline ends came to 16 bases. CDR3 loop: CASSPHSGVMNTEAFF. CDR3 sequence (DNA): TGTGCCAGCAGCCCCCATTCCGGGGTCATGAACACTGAAGCTTTCTTT.

The chain carries TRBV19 and TRBJ2-5; no reliable D call. Germline CDR1 and CDR2: LNHDA and SQIVND (reference sequence). V shed 1 base and J shed 3 bases, with 3 bases lying between them. The CDR3 has 12 amino acids. In nucleotides, the CDR3 is TGTGCCAGTAGTATAGGAAAAGAGACCCAGTACTTC. Residues: CASSIGKETQYF.

This clonotype was counted ten times or more. The rearrangement links TRBV7-8 to TRBJ2-5; 9 bases map to TRBD1. The V gene's germline CDR1 is SGHVS and CDR2 FQNEAQ. The length of the CDR3 is 15 residues. Unmatched junction bases numbered 9, after V lost 5 bases and J lost 5 bases. The CDR3 here is CASSLDRGSRETQYF. As DNA, the CDR3 is TGTGCCAGCAGCCTTGACAGGGGGAGTAGGGAGACCCAGTACTTC.

The V gene is TRBV7-2, the J gene TRBJ1-2, with 11 bases aligning to TRBD1. The trim removed 5 bases at V and 2 bases at J, leaving 7 bases unmatched. CDR1 SGHTA and CDR2 FQGNSA come from the germline V gene. The CDR3 has 16 residues. The CDR3 DNA reads TGTGCCAGCAGCCGGACAGGGGGCCGGGCGAACTATGGCTACACCTTC. It is translated as CASSRTGGRANYGYTF.

V usage is TRBV18 and J usage is TRBJ2-3; D call uncertain. This CDR3 has 14 residues. Trimming removed 3 bases from V and 0 bases from J, with 7 bases in between. Germline values: CDR1 KGHSH, CDR2 LQKENI. CDR3 bases: TGTGCCAGCTCACCGATGCAAAGCACAGATACGCAGTATTTT. Its protein product is CASSPMQSTDTQYF.

This clonotype was found many times. V and J are TRBV2 and TRBJ2-1; no clear D gene. This CDR3 region has 12 residues. Trimming took off 7 bases at V and 5 bases at J, with 9 bases between the two ends. Germline CDR1 SNHLY, CDR2 FYNNEI. This CDR3 is CASKVFHNEQFF. The CDR3 DNA follows: TGTGCCAGCAAAGTCTTTCACAATGAGCAGTTCTTC.

The chain combines TRBV9 with TRBJ2-3, with 9 bases fitting TRBD2. Looked up from germline, CDR1 is SGDLS and CDR2 is YYNGEE. This CDR3 has 16 amino acids. Losses at the gene ends were 4 bases for V and 4 bases for J; bases not matched to a gene: 10. The CDR3, as DNA: TGTGCCAGCAGCCCAGGGGTAGCGGGGGACGCAGATACGCAGTATTTT. This translates into CASSPGVAGDADTQYF.